A few counts support the clone carrying this T cell receptor (beta chain). This sample is part of a study of CD8 T cells in ankylosing spondylitis. The J segment lost 12 bases and the V segment lost 0 bases, leaving 8 bases of the junction unmatched. CDR1 and CDR2 (germline): MGHRA, YSYEKL. The CDR3 has 15 amino acids. TCRdb reprocessed the 5' RACE reads via MiXCR and lists one record per CDR3 protein. In the table there are under 450,000 distinct CDR3 sequences, approximately 22% of which are singletons. The TCR comes from a male donor with ankylosing spondylitis or in good health (not recorded which). V and J are TRBV4-1 and TRBJ2-6; 7 bases are shared with TRBD2. The sequencing sample was made of blood, either unsorted or a sorted T cell fraction (not recorded which). CDR3 region: CASSQERGSSIVLTF. DNA of the CDR3: TGCGCCAGCAGCCAAGAGCGGGGGTCAAGCATCGTCCTGACTTTC.